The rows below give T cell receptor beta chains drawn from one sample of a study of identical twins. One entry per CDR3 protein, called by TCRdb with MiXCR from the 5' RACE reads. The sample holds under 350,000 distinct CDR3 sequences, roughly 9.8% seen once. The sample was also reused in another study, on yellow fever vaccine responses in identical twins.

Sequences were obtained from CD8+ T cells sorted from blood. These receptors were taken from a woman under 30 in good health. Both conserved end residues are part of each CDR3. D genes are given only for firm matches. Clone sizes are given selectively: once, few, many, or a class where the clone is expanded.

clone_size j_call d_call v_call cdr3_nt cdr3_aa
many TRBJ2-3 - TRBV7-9 TGTGCCAGCAGCTCAAACAGGGATATGGGAGATACGCAGTATTTT CASSSNRDMGDTQYF
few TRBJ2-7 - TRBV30 TGTGCCTGGAGTTTCAATACCTACGAGCAGTACTTC CAWSFNTYEQYF
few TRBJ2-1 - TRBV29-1 TGCAGCGTTGAAAGAGGAACTGAGCAGTTCTTC CSVERGTEQFF
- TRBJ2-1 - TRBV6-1 TGTGCCAGCAGTGAATGGGACCCCAAGGGCAATGAGCAGTTCTTC CASSEWDPKGNEQFF
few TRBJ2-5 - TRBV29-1 TGCAGCGTTGGCAGCCTCTTTGAGACCCAGTACTTC CSVGSLFETQYF
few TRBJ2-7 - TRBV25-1 TGTGCCAGCAGTGAATGGACCAAGGACGGAGGCTACGAGCAGTACTTC CASSEWTKDGGYEQYF
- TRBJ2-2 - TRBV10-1 TGCGCCAGCCGACTAGAGAACACCGGGGAGCTGTTTTTT CASRLENTGELFF
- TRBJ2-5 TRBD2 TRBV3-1 TGTACCAGCAGCTGGACTAGTTTGGGCGCCGGGCCCCACCAAGAGACCCAGTACTTC CTSSWTSLGAGPHQETQYF
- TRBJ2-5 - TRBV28 TGTGCCAGCAGTTTACAGGGGTTGGGGGAGACCCAGTACTTC CASSLQGLGETQYF
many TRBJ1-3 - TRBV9 TGTGCCAGCAGCGTAGCAGGGACTTCTGGAAACACCATATATTTT CASSVAGTSGNTIYF
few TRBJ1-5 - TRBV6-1 TGTGCCAGCAGCCTGACCGGGTTGGGCAATCAGCCCCAGCATTTT CASSLTGLGNQPQHF
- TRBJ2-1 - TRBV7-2 TGTGCCAGCAGAATCCGGGCGCATAATGAGCAGTTCTTC CASRIRAHNEQFF
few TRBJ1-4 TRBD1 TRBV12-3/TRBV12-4 TGTGCCAGCAGGACAGGGCTGGAGGAAAAACTGTTTTTT CASRTGLEEKLFF
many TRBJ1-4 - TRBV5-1 TGCGCCAGCAGCCCCGGACAGCGTGCAACTAATGAAAAACTGTTTTTT CASSPGQRATNEKLFF
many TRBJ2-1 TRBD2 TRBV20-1 TGCAGTGCCAAGATCCCCCGGGAGGTGACGAATGAGCAGTTCTTC CSAKIPREVTNEQFF
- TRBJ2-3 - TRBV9 TGTGCCAGCAGCGTATGGGGGACACAAGATACGCAGTATTTT CASSVWGTQDTQYF
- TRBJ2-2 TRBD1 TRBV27 TGTGCCAGCAGCTCAGGGGGCTCGATCGGGGAGCTGTTTTTT CASSSGGSIGELFF
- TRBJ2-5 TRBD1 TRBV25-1 TGTGCCAGTAGCTGGACAGGTACCCAAGAGACCCAGTACTTC CASSWTGTQETQYF
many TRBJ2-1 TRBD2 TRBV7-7 TGTGCTAGCAGCTTAAGGTCGGCTAGCGGGGTGGATGAGCAGTTCTTC CASSLRSASGVDEQFF
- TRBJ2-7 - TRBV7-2 TGTGCCAGCAGCTATGGAATCCCGGGACTGGGCGCCTACGAGCAGTACTTC CASSYGIPGLGAYEQYF
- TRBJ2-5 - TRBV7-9 TGTGCCAGCAGCTTAGTCGGACCGTCTCGAGAGACCCAGTACTTC CASSLVGPSRETQYF
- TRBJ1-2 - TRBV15 TGTGCCACCAGCAGAGATACGGGCAGGGGTATTGATGGCTACACCTTC CATSRDTGRGIDGYTF
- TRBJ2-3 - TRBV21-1 TGTGCCAGCAGCAAACATAGGCTTCCAGATACGCAGTATTTT CASSKHRLPDTQYF